Below are 18 T cell receptor beta chains sequenced from a single sample in a study of monozygotic twins with inflammatory bowel disease. TCRdb re-called the 5' RACE reads, yielding one record per CDR3 amino acid sequence without DNA. Its table lists some 100,000 distinct CDR3 sequences. Sequencing was carried out using blood. The receptor set was obtained from a human donor with ulcerative colitis or Crohn's disease, or a healthy co-twin of an affected twin (not recorded which).

This chain connects TRBV6-1 to TRBJ2-1; TCRdb designates TRBD1, a call that cannot be tested without DNA. The CDR3 loop spans 14 amino acids. The germline V gene encodes CDR1 MNHNS and CDR2 SASEGT. The CDR3 spells CASNDRQACGEQFF.

The rearrangement uses TRBV7-8 and TRBJ1-4. CDR3 length: 14 residues. Germline-derived CDR1 and CDR2 are SGHVS and FQNEAQ. The CDR3 reads CASSHRSVNEKLFF.

The chain links TRBV3-1 to TRBJ2-1; the D call of TRBD2 rests on TCRdb alone, since no DNA is present to check it. Germline V gene lookup returns CDR1 LGHDT and CDR2 YNNKEL (reference sequence). This CDR3 is 15 amino acids long. The CDR3 spells CASMGEVAGYNEQFF.

V gene TRBV6-5 combines with J gene TRBJ2-7; with no DNA, the TCRdb D assignment of TRBD1 cannot be verified. The length of the CDR3 is 14 residues. Per the germline V gene, CDR1 is MNHEY and CDR2 is SVGAGI. This chain's CDR3 is CASSYRDDSYEQYF.

The V and J genes are TRBV29-1 and TRBJ1-4; TCRdb designates TRBD1, a call that cannot be tested without DNA. Germline CDR1 reads SQVTM; CDR2 reads ANQGSEA. This CDR3 spans 12 amino acids. This CDR3 is CSASGGRQKLFF.

The chain links TRBV6-6 to TRBJ1-2. The CDR3 sequence is 11 residues long. The V gene's germline CDR1 is MNHNY and CDR2 SVGAGI (reference sequence). The CDR3 spells CASTTNYGYTF.

The chain has TRBV15 and TRBJ2-7. Germline CDR1 and CDR2: LNHNV and YYDKDF (reference sequence). This CDR3 region has 14 residues. The CDR3 here is CATSGGYRDYEQYF. Using reference TRBV15 and TRBJ2-7 for the parts outside the CDR3, the full variable domain is DAMVIQNPRYQVTQFGKPVTLSCSQTLNHNVMYWYQQKSSQAPKLLFHYYDKDFNNEADTPDNFQSRRPNTSFCFLDIRSPGLGDTAMYLCATSGGYRDYEQYFGPGTRLTVT.

The chain recombines TRBV5-1 with TRBJ2-7; TCRdb's assignment of TRBD1 cannot be checked, as there is no DNA. The germline gives CDR1 SGHRS, CDR2 YFSETQ. The CDR3 length is 13 residues. CDR3 residues: CASSTGGGNEQYF.

This rearrangement joins TRBV12-3 or TRBV12-4 to TRBJ1-6. The length of the CDR3 is 16 residues. CDR3 amino acids: CASSLRGPRRASPLHF.

The rearrangement joins TRBV9 to TRBJ2-1; the TRBD2 assignment by TCRdb is unverifiable without DNA. This CDR3 has 15 residues. CDR1 and CDR2 (germline): SGDLS, YYNGEE. Here the CDR3 reads CASSPRTPAYNEQFF. Combining the CDR3 with reference TRBV9 and TRBJ2-1 gives the whole variable domain DSGVTQTPKHLITATGQRVTLRCSPRSGDLSVYWYQQSLDQGLQFLIQYYNGEERAKGNILERFSAQQFPDLHSELNLSSLELGDSALYFCASSPRTPAYNEQFFGPGTRLTVL.

The chain links TRBV7-9 to TRBJ1-2. There are 12 residues in the CDR3. CDR1 SEHNR and CDR2 FQNEAQ come from the germline V gene (reference sequence). The CDR3 protein is CASSLAIHGYTF.

V usage is TRBV11-1 and J usage is TRBJ2-7; TCRdb designates TRBD1, a call that cannot be tested without DNA. The CDR3 covers 18 residues. Germline V gives CDR1 SGHAT, CDR2 FQDESV (reference sequence). CDR3 residues: CASSLAHFDLGQGYEQYF.

This sequence joins TRBV10-3 and TRBJ1-5. Germline CDR1 and CDR2: ENHRY and SYGVKD. The CDR3 covers 14 residues. CDR3 loop: CAISESQNGQPQHF.

The chain joins TRBV7-8 to TRBJ2-1; TCRdb outputs TRBD2, but without DNA this stays unchecked. The CDR3 is made up of 15 amino acids. Germline-derived CDR1 and CDR2 are SGHVS and FQNEAQ. The CDR3 is CASRASGGPSHEQFF. The full variable domain, its missing parts supplied by reference TRBV7-8 and TRBJ2-1, is GAGVSQSPRYKVAKRGQDVALRCDPISGHVSLFWYQQALGQGPEFLTYFQNEAQLDKSGLPSDRFFAERPEGSVSTLKIQRTQQEDSAVYLCASRASGGPSHEQFFGPGTRLTVL.

J is TRBJ1-6 and V is TRBV6-5. The length of the CDR3 is 12 residues. The germline gives CDR1 MNHEY, CDR2 SVGAGI. The CDR3: CASSMLRSPLHF.

The chain employs TRBV7-8 and TRBJ1-2. CDR1 is SGHVS and CDR2 is FQNEAQ in the germline V gene. The CDR3 is made up of 13 amino acids. The CDR3 loop is CASSLELNYGYTF.

The V call is TRBV20-1, the J call TRBJ1-2; with no DNA, the TCRdb D assignment of TRBD1 cannot be verified. The CDR3 totals 15 residues. Germline assignment: CDR1 DFQATT and CDR2 SNEGSKA (reference sequence). The CDR3 sequence: CSAPDRGQANYGYTF.

The gene calls are TRBV5-1 and TRBJ1-4. CDR3 length: 14 residues. Germline values: CDR1 SGHRS, CDR2 YFSETQ. The CDR3 spells CASSLERDSEKLFF.